The clone carrying this TCR beta chain appeared a few times. Its antigen is currently unknown. The sample belongs to a study of T cell repertoires in cytomegalovirus infection. Study-wide findings and caveats: Carriers of CMV and the relevant HLA type were discriminated by public TCR beta frequency.

V lost 4 bases to trimming and J lost 1 base, with 14 bases between them. The germline gives CDR1 SGHAT, CDR2 FQNNGV. The CDR3 loop spans 16 amino acids. In TCRdb, the reads were re-called with MiXCR into one record per CDR3 protein. Found here are some 130,000 distinct CDR3 sequences, roughly a quarter of them singletons; the top ten hold about a third. The source of this sequence is a human donor in good health (CMV status not recorded). Some clones in this sample may be carry-over from other donors' samples. The J gene is TRBJ2-1, the V gene TRBV11-2, with D tentatively TRBD1 or TRBD2 (5 bases each). Material for sequencing was PBMCs, sequenced either directly or after in vitro stimulation (not recorded which). The CDR3 reads CASSYTRDGSYNEQFF. CDR3 coding DNA: TGTGCCAGCAGCTATACCCGGGACGGATCCTACAATGAGCAGTTCTTC.